The next 31 T cell receptor beta chains were all read from a single sample in a study of PD-1 blockade in classical Hodgkin lymphoma. Time point: cycle 4 day 1 (C4D1), after 5 to 7 weeks of nivolumab. Each patient experienced a relapse that followed autologous stem cell transplantation, and brentuximab vedotin exposure varied. Here immunoSEQ multiplex PCR was the method, and the copy in TCRdb shows in-frame clones only, minus some. The repertoire has 40,000 to 45,000 clones, 65% to 70% of them found once; the top ten carry about 2.7%. The sample in question was peripheral blood mononuclear cells (PBMCs), obtained before the fourth cycle of nivolumab. These receptor sequences come from a human donor with classical Hodgkin lymphoma.

The chain joins TRBV4-3 to TRBJ1-4, with 11 bases identical to TRBD1. Germline V CDR1 and CDR2: LGHNA, YSLEER. With 0 bases clipped from V and 8 bases from J, the junction kept 5 bases outside the gene matches. The CDR3 is 16 amino acids. This CDR3 reads CASSQDGTGGNEKLFF. CDR3 DNA: TGCGCCAGCAGCCAAGACGGGACAGGGGGAAACGAAAAACTGTTTTTT.

The rearrangement joins TRBV19 to TRBJ2-7, with D perhaps matching TRBD1 or TRBD2 (5 bases each). CDR3 length: 16 amino acids. Germline assignment: CDR1 LNHDA and CDR2 SQIVND (reference sequence). The V and J ends lost 10 bases and 5 bases respectively, with 27 bases between them. The CDR3 DNA reads as TGTGCCACCAAACCCACACCTACAGGAGTGGAGGACGAGCAGTACTTC. Its protein is CATKPTPTGVEDEQYF.

V is TRBV5-4 and J is TRBJ1-3, with a possible D match to TRBD1 (5 bases). V was shortened by 1 base and J by 4 bases, with 12 bases between the two germline ends. The germline V gene has CDR1 SGHNT and CDR2 YYREEE (reference sequence). CDR3 length equals 15 residues. The CDR3 reads CASSLLGERGNTIYF. In DNA form, the CDR3 reads TGTGCCAGCAGCTTGCTGGGGGAGAGGGGAAACACCATATATTTT.

This clone was found a few times. This chain links TRBV7-2 with TRBJ1-5, with D possibly matching TRBD1 (5 bases). Germline V CDR1 and CDR2: SGHTA, FQGNSA. Trimming took 4 bases from V and 5 from J, leaving 12 bases between them. The CDR3 is made up of 14 amino acids. The CDR3 is CASSSTARDQPQHF. CDR3 in DNA: TGTGCCAGCAGCTCGACAGCGAGGGATCAGCCCCAGCATTTT.

The rearrangement uses TRBV4-1 and TRBJ2-7; TRBD2 might be the D (5 bases). CDR1 and CDR2 from the germline V gene are MGHRA and YSYEKL. The CDR3 totals 15 residues. V was shortened by 4 bases and J by 3 bases, with 16 bases between the two germline ends. This chain's CDR3 is CASSPGLGEGYEQYF. The CDR3 nucleotides are TGCGCCAGCAGCCCCGGTTTGGGAGAGGGCTACGAGCAGTACTTC.

This clone appeared a single time. The V call is TRBV9, the J call TRBJ2-7, with TRBD1 identical over 8 bases. The CDR3 contains 16 residues. J was trimmed by 7 bases and V by 0 bases; bases with no gene match: 12. Germline CDR1 reads SGDLS; CDR2 reads YYNGEE. CDR3 in DNA: TGTGCCAGCAGCGTAGACCCTTTTCAGGGGGCGGATGAGCAGTACTTC. Translating gives CASSVDPFQGADEQYF.

This clone qualifies as medium-sized. The CDR3 spells CASSLGLGSSEQYF. The CDR3 DNA sequence: TGTGCCAGCAGCCTGGGGTTGGGGTCCAGCGAGCAGTACTTC. The rearrangement uses TRBV27 and TRBJ2-7; D uncertain. V was shortened by 6 bases and J by 6 bases, with 18 bases between the two germline ends. Per the germline V gene, CDR1 is MNHEY and CDR2 is SMNVEV (reference sequence). The CDR3 is 14 amino acids.

The rearrangement joins TRBV11-2 to TRBJ2-5, with 9 nucleotides matching TRBD2. This CDR3 contains 16 residues. The germline V gene has CDR1 SGHAT and CDR2 FQNNGV. V lost 1 base to trimming and J lost 4 bases; unmatched junction nucleotides: 7. This CDR3 reads CASSLGGGVPGETQYF. CDR3 in DNA: TGTGCCAGCAGCTTAGGCGGGGGGGTACCGGGAGAGACCCAGTACTTC.

This sequence joins TRBV6-6 and TRBJ1-2, with no clear D. This CDR3 spans 11 amino acids. V dropped 6 bases and J dropped 7 bases, with 9 bases sitting between them. Germline CDR1 and CDR2: MNHNY and SVGAGI (reference sequence). CDR3 sequence reads: CASRMITGYTF. The DNA of the CDR3 is TGTGCCAGCAGGATGATCACTGGCTACACCTTC.

By proportion, this clone is medium-sized. This chain joins TRBV6-5 and TRBJ1-1; the D gene is possibly TRBD1 (5 bases). V lost 11 bases and J lost 5, with 12 bases in between. CDR3 length equals 11 residues. Germline CDR1 and CDR2: MNHEY and SVGAGI. Here the CDR3 DNA reads TGTGCCGCTGGGGGGTTGACTGAAGCTTTCTTT. It encodes CAAGGLTEAFF.

The J gene is TRBJ2-7, the V gene TRBV2, with a tentative D call TRBD2 (7 bases). V was trimmed by 5 bases and J by 6 bases, leaving 14 bases between them. CDR3 size: 13 residues. Germline CDR1 is SNHLY and CDR2 is FYNNEI. CDR3 sequence reads: CASSLARGGEQYF. For the CDR3, the DNA is TGTGCCAGCAGTCTAGCTAGGGGGGGCGAGCAGTACTTC.

The sample holds a few counts of this clone. The chain has TRBV2 and TRBJ2-7, with a tentative D call TRBD1 (5 bases). The CDR3 covers 13 residues. CDR1 is SNHLY, CDR2 FYNNEI, per germline. V was trimmed by 7 bases and J by 7 bases, leaving 17 bases between them. This chain's CDR3 is CASKGQGYQEQYF. CDR3 in DNA: TGTGCCAGCAAAGGGCAGGGATATCAGGAGCAGTACTTC.

The V and J genes are TRBV29-1 and TRBJ2-3, with 10 bases fitting TRBD2. This CDR3 region has 15 residues. Germline-derived CDR1 and CDR2 are SQVTM and ANQGSEA. V gave up 2 bases and J gave up 5 bases; unmatched junction bases: 7. CDR3 sequence (DNA): TGCAGCGTTGAAAGTAGCGGGGGGCGAGGAGATACGCAGTATTTT. Translation: CSVESSGGRGDTQYF.

This clone appeared a single time. V is TRBV5-5 and J is TRBJ2-7; D is ambiguous. Trimming took off 0 bases at V and 7 bases at J, with 14 bases between the two ends. The CDR3 sequence is 14 residues long. The germline gives CDR1 SGHKS, CDR2 YYEKEE (reference sequence). In DNA, the CDR3 is TGTGCCAGCAGCTTGGCCGCGAGAGTGAATGAGCAGTACTTC. This sequence encodes CASSLAARVNEQYF.

By share, this clone counts as medium-sized. V usage is TRBV7-9 and J usage is TRBJ1-6, with 11 bases identical to TRBD1. Germline-derived CDR1 and CDR2 are SEHNR and FQNEAQ (reference sequence). This CDR3 contains 15 residues. Trimming took 0 bases from V and 10 from J; bases not matched to a gene: 2. The CDR3 spells CASSLAGTGGSPLHF. In DNA, the CDR3 is TGTGCCAGCAGCTTAGCGGGGACAGGGGGGTCACCCCTCCACTTT.

This chain uses TRBV7-2 with TRBJ2-2, with 10 bases fitting TRBD1. The CDR3 spans 18 residues. Germline V gene data show CDR1 as SGHTA and CDR2 as FQGNSA. V shed 5 bases and J 4 bases; nucleotides not matched to a gene: 13. The CDR3 here is CASSKTEGQGPSTGELFF. The CDR3 region has the DNA TGTGCCAGCAGCAAAACCGAGGGACAGGGGCCTAGCACCGGGGAGCTGTTTTTT.

The V call is TRBV30, the J call TRBJ1-2, with D possibly being TRBD1 (5 bases). CDR1 GTSNPN and CDR2 SVGIG come from the germline V gene (reference sequence). The length of the CDR3 is 11 residues. CDR3: CARGWGNGYTF. For the CDR3, the DNA is TGTGCTCGGGGATGGGGGAATGGCTACACCTTC.

The chain is built from TRBV7-9 and TRBJ2-7, with a possible D match to TRBD1 (6 bases). Germline CDR1 and CDR2: SEHNR and FQNEAQ (reference sequence). V was cut by 1 base and J by 6 bases, with 13 bases left in between. The CDR3 is 14 amino acids. CDR3 sequence (DNA): TGTGCCAGCAGCTTAGTTCAGGGGTTCTCCGAGCAGTACTTC. This gives the protein CASSLVQGFSEQYF.

In regard to this clone: At one of its ends the junction is not consistent with the germline gene, which may arise from a read error. This chain joins TRBV5-1 and TRBJ2-1; D remains unclear. The CDR3 runs to 14 residues. In germline, CDR1 is SGHRS, CDR2 YFSETQ. The CDR3 spells CASSLLLWGNEQFF. The CDR3, as DNA: TGTGCCAGCAGCCTGTTATTGTGGGGCAATGAGCAGTTCTTC.

This chain joins TRBV7-3 and TRBJ2-7; 8 bases align to TRBD2. The V gene end was trimmed by 1 base and the J gene end by 1 base; junction bases not matched to a gene: 3. Per germline, CDR1 SGHTA and CDR2 FQGTGA. The CDR3 sequence is 15 residues long. This chain's CDR3 is CASSLSGGISYEQYF. CDR3 nucleotide sequence: TGTGCCAGCAGCTTAAGCGGGGGGATTTCCTACGAGCAGTACTTC.

The V and J genes are TRBV9 and TRBJ2-1; 7 bases are a match to TRBD1. This CDR3 contains 17 residues. The germline gives CDR1 SGDLS, CDR2 YYNGEE. V lost 3 bases, J lost 10 bases, and 19 bases stayed unmatched. The CDR3 loop is CASSARPPTGQNGEQFF. The CDR3, as DNA: TGTGCCAGCAGCGCGCGACCCCCGACAGGGCAGAATGGCGAGCAGTTCTTC. Supplemented by reference TRBV9 and TRBJ2-1, the full variable domain reads DSGVTQTPKHLITATGQRVTLRCSPRSGDLSVYWYQQSLDQGLQFLIQYYNGEERAKGNILERFSAQQFPDLHSELNLSSLELGDSALYFCASSARPPTGQNGEQFFGPGTRLTVL.

Only one count was recorded for this clone. The gene calls are TRBV6-1 and TRBJ2-7; 7 bases are a match to TRBD2. The CDR3 loop spans 14 amino acids. The V and J ends lost 1 base and 2 bases, in that order; junction bases with no gene match: 2. Germline CDR1 reads MNHNS; CDR2 reads SASEGT. CDR3 nucleotide sequence: TGTGCCAGCAGTGAAGGTGGACTAGCCTACGAGCAGTACTTC. Amino acids: CASSEGGLAYEQYF.

The chain is built from TRBV25-1 and TRBJ1-3, with D unresolved. In germline, CDR1 is MGHDK, CDR2 SYGVNS. The CDR3 extends over 12 amino acids. Deletions cut 4 bases from V and 7 bases from J, with 8 bases between. The CDR3: CASSGIGNTIYF. The CDR3 bases are TGTGCCAGCAGTGGGATAGGTAACACCATATATTTT.

This chain links TRBV6-1 with TRBJ2-7; D unclear. Germline CDR1 MNHNS, CDR2 SASEGT. Trimming took off 5 bases at V and 0 bases at J, with 8 bases between the two ends. CDR3 size: 13 residues. CDR3 nucleotide sequence: TGTGCCAGCAGTAAGACGGTCTCCTACGAGCAGTACTTC. Protein: CASSKTVSYEQYF.

The chain couples TRBV5-1 to TRBJ1-5; 8 bases match TRBD1. With V trimmed by 5 bases and J by 6 bases, 10 bases remained unmatched. There are 15 residues in the CDR3. From germline, CDR1 is SGHRS and CDR2 YFSETQ. CDR3: CASSPTGTGSQPQHF. Here the CDR3 DNA reads TGCGCCAGCAGTCCGACCGGGACAGGATCTCAGCCCCAGCATTTT.

This clone was picked up one time. J is TRBJ1-1 and V is TRBV7-9, with TRBD1 identical over 7 bases. Trimming at V came to 5 bases and at J to 8 bases, leaving 5 bases not matched to a gene. This CDR3 spans 12 amino acids. CDR1 is SEHNR, CDR2 FQNEAQ, per germline (reference sequence). CDR3 nucleotides: TGTGCCAGCAGCCCCGACAGGGACGAAGCTTTCTTT. Amino acids: CASSPDRDEAFF.

This chain joins TRBV27 and TRBJ2-1, with TRBD2 identical over 8 bases. V lost 2 bases and J lost 4; bases outside the gene matches: 4. CDR1 and CDR2 from the germline V gene are MNHEY and SMNVEV (reference sequence). This CDR3 is built from 15 residues. The CDR3 loop is CASSLTGGGYNEQFF. The CDR3 nucleotides are TGTGCCAGCAGTTTAACGGGCGGGGGGTACAATGAGCAGTTCTTC.

The V call is TRBV4-2, the J call TRBJ2-7; unclear D gene. Trimming took off 5 bases at V and 2 bases at J, with 10 bases between the two ends. Germline values: CDR1 LGHNA, CDR2 YNFKEQ. The CDR3 has 13 residues. The CDR3 region is CASSLYNPYEQYF. The CDR3 DNA follows: TGTGCCAGCAGCTTGTATAACCCCTACGAGCAGTACTTC.

J is TRBJ1-2 and V is TRBV7-3, with 11 positions matching TRBD1. Trimming cost V 1 base and J 6 bases; bases outside gene matches: 13. Per germline, CDR1 SGHTA and CDR2 FQGTGA. The CDR3 contains 18 residues. CDR3 coding DNA: TGTGCCAGCAGCTTAATCGGAGGACAGGGGGCGTCTGGGCATGGCTACACCTTC. This codes for CASSLIGGQGASGHGYTF.

This chain links TRBV2 with TRBJ2-3; TRBD1 or TRBD2 may be the D gene (6 bases each). The germline V gene encodes CDR1 SNHLY and CDR2 FYNNEI. Trimming pared 7 bases from V and 1 base from J, leaving 12 bases between. This CDR3 has 14 residues. CDR3 coding DNA: TGTGCCAGCATGGGGGGCGGTGGCACAGATACGCAGTATTTT. It encodes CASMGGGGTDTQYF.

This rearrangement joins TRBV7-9 to TRBJ2-1; D is possibly TRBD2 (7 bases). CDR3 size: 16 residues. Trimming left V 5 bases short and J 3 bases short, with 17 bases between. Germline V CDR1 and CDR2: SEHNR, FQNEAQ (reference sequence). The CDR3 is CASSPSLGGDYNEQFF. The CDR3 DNA is TGTGCCAGCAGCCCCAGTTTAGGGGGGGACTACAATGAGCAGTTCTTC.